This TCR beta chain is drawn from a study of T cells after somatic rescue of genetic block. Sequencing was performed with immunoSEQ multiplex PCR; in TCRdb, only in-frame clones are kept and a portion is missing. The repertoire holds 55,000 to 70,000 clones, with around 93% as singletons. Only one count was recorded for this clone. The germline V gene has CDR1 KGHSH and CDR2 LQKENI. CDR3 length: 15 residues. The V end was cut by 4 bases, the J end by 3 bases, with 13 bases between. This chain uses TRBV18 with TRBJ2-4, with unresolved D. The sequenced sample consisted of peripheral blood mononuclear cells (PBMCs). This sequence was found in a man in his forties. As DNA, the CDR3 is TGTGCCAGCTCACGGGCCGGCGACGGCAAAAACATTCAGTACTTC. It codes for CASSRAGDGKNIQYF.